The 16 T cell receptor beta chains below all came from one sample that was sequenced in a study of T cell responses to AZD1222 COVID-19 vaccine. The data were produced by immunoSEQ multiplex PCR, yet TCRdb's version contains in-frame clones alone and is incomplete. Found here are fewer than 200,000 clones, 85% to 90% of them singletons; the top ten hold under 7.5%. This specimen consisted of peripheral blood, obtained on day 0 of AZD1222 vaccination. Receptors were obtained from an adult in good health.

In its sample, this clone was seen a few times. At one end the junction does not follow the germline gene, possibly because of a read error. This rearrangement joins TRBV11-2 to TRBJ1-2, with 7 bases fitting TRBD1. The CDR3 loop spans 14 amino acids. Germline assignment: CDR1 SGHAT and CDR2 FQNNGV. CDR3: CASSIDRVDYGYTF. As DNA, the CDR3 is TGTGCCAGCAGCATAGACAGGGTGGACTATGGCTACACCTTC.

The V call is TRBV7-8, the J call TRBJ2-1; no clear D gene. Trimming stripped 5 bases from V and 5 bases from J, with 10 bases between. The CDR3 runs to 13 residues. Germline CDR1 reads SGHVS; CDR2 reads FQNEAQ. CDR3 nucleotide sequence: TGTGCCAGCAGCATAGACGAGCACAATGAGCAGTTCTTC. Amino acids: CASSIDEHNEQFF.

The chain links TRBV6-5 to TRBJ1-5; perhaps TRBD1 as D (6 bases). Per germline, CDR1 MNHEY and CDR2 SVGAGI. Trimming took 6 bases from V and 4 from J, leaving 13 bases between them. CDR3 length equals 14 residues. The CDR3 coding sequence is TGTGCCAGCAGCCCCAGGGGACCTAATCAGCCCCAGCATTTT. Protein: CASSPRGPNQPQHF.

The chain employs TRBV6-1 and TRBJ1-2, with TRBD1 as a possible D gene (6 bases). With 2 bases removed from V and 8 bases from J, the gap between germline ends came to 15 bases. From germline, CDR1 is MNHNS and CDR2 SASEGT. This CDR3 comprises 14 residues. CDR3 amino acids: CASSEWLGATGYTF. The CDR3 bases are TGTGCCAGCAGTGAATGGCTGGGGGCAACCGGCTACACCTTC.

This chain joins TRBV29-1 and TRBJ1-3, with TRBD1 as a possible D gene (5 bases). The CDR3 contains 14 residues. The germline V and J ends were trimmed by 6 bases and 0 bases, with 12 bases remaining between them. Germline values: CDR1 SQVTM, CDR2 ANQGSEA. CDR3: CSVVDRPSGNTIYF. The DNA of the CDR3 is TGCAGCGTCGTTGACAGACCCTCTGGAAACACCATATATTTT.

The V gene is TRBV28, the J gene TRBJ2-4; D is perhaps TRBD1 (6 bases). Germline values: CDR1 MDHEN, CDR2 SYDVKM. V dropped 6 bases and J dropped 9 bases, with 18 bases sitting between them. There are 14 residues in the CDR3. The CDR3 nucleotides read TGTGCCAGCAGGTCAACCTCCACAGGGTCCATTCAGTACTTC. Translation gives CASRSTSTGSIQYF.

The V gene is TRBV30, the J gene TRBJ1-2; 11 positions agree with TRBD1. CDR1 is GTSNPN, CDR2 SVGIG, per germline (reference sequence). The CDR3 consists of 13 residues. Unmatched junction bases numbered 4, after V lost 2 bases and J lost 8 bases. For the CDR3, the DNA is TGTGCCTGGAGTTGGACAGGGGGCTACGGCTACACCTTC. Its translation is CAWSWTGGYGYTF.

V usage is TRBV28 and J usage is TRBJ1-6; 7 nucleotides align to TRBD1. CDR3 length: 15 amino acids. Germline V CDR1 and CDR2: MDHEN, SYDVKM. Trimming cost V 6 bases and J 7 bases; bases outside gene matches: 9. CDR3 bases: TGTGCCAGCAGCTTGACAGGGAGCGGAAATTCACCCCTCCACTTT. It translates to CASSLTGSGNSPLHF.

This sequence joins TRBV7-9 and TRBJ2-1; D not certain. V was pared by 5 bases and J by 3 bases, with 11 bases between. The CDR3 spans 14 residues. Germline lookup yields CDR1 SEHNR and CDR2 FQNEAQ (reference sequence). CDR3 nucleotides: TGTGCCAGCAGCCCCATCATCTTCTACAATGAGCAGTTCTTC. Translating it yields CASSPIIFYNEQFF.

This chain joins TRBV6-4 and TRBJ2-3; possible D gene TRBD1, 6 bases. Germline V gene sequence: CDR1 MRHNA, CDR2 SNTAGT. V was shortened by 3 bases and J by 1 base, with 17 bases between the two germline ends. This CDR3 region has 17 residues. The CDR3 spells CASSEGVRGSGTDTQYF. The CDR3 region has the DNA TGTGCCAGCAGTGAGGGGGTGAGGGGGAGCGGCACAGATACGCAGTATTTT.

This clone has a handful of counts. V gene TRBV12-1 combines with J gene TRBJ2-5; TRBD2, as called in the table, went unchecked against the DNA. TRBV12-1 is an annotated pseudogene. This CDR3 comprises 14 residues. This CDR3 reads CASSRKDGGQTQYF. The DNA for the CDR3 is TGTGCCAGCAGCCGAAAGGACGGCGGGCAGACCCAGTACTTC.

The genes are TRBV27 and TRBJ1-2, with TRBD1 matching over 7 bases. The CDR3 loop spans 15 amino acids. Unmatched junction bases numbered 12, after V lost 7 bases and J lost 4 bases. Per germline, CDR1 MNHEY and CDR2 SMNVEV (reference sequence). CDR3 coding DNA: TGTGCCAGCACACCAGCCTCGACAGGGCTCTATGGCTACACCTTC. Translating it yields CASTPASTGLYGYTF.

This clone was observed once. The V call is TRBV7-3, the J call TRBJ2-2; D uncertain. The V and J ends lost 4 bases and 5 bases respectively, with 11 bases between them. The CDR3 is made up of 14 amino acids. Germline CDR1 reads SGHTA; CDR2 reads FQGTGA. The CDR3 spells CASSSGIWTGELFF. The CDR3 nucleotides read TGTGCCAGCAGCTCTGGGATTTGGACCGGGGAGCTGTTTTTT.

The genes are TRBV7-2 and TRBJ1-2, with 9 bases identical to TRBD1. CDR1 is SGHTA and CDR2 is FQGNSA in the germline V gene. CDR3 size: 15 residues. V lost 1 base to trimming and J lost 2 bases; unmatched junction nucleotides: 2. The CDR3 nucleotides read TGTGCCAGCAGCTTAGGGGACAGGGAGAACTATGGCTACACCTTC. Amino acids: CASSLGDRENYGYTF.

The chain carries TRBV5-6 and TRBJ2-3; no reliable D call. Germline V gene sequence: CDR1 SGHDT, CDR2 YYEEEE. This CDR3 has 13 amino acids. The ends were cut back, 1 base at V and 4 bases at J, with 7 bases in the middle. The CDR3 reads CASSLMLSDTQYF. DNA of the CDR3: TGTGCCAGCAGCTTGATGCTCTCAGATACGCAGTATTTT. The full variable domain, in which reference TRBV5-6 and TRBJ2-3 provide the parts outside the CDR3, is DAGVTQSPTHLIKTRGQQVTLRCSPKSGHDTVSWYQQALGQGPQFIFQYYEEEERQRGNFPDRFSGHQFPNYSSELNVNALLLGDSALYLCASSLMLSDTQYFGPGTRLTVL.

V gene TRBV5-8 combines with J gene TRBJ2-7, with D tentatively TRBD2 (6 bases). Germline CDR1 SGHTS, CDR2 YDEGEE. Trimming cost V 2 bases and J 0 bases, with 15 bases left between them. The CDR3 extends over 16 amino acids. The CDR3 coding sequence is TGTGCCAGCAGCTTCGGTTACGGGAGCCTCTCCTACGAGCAGTACTTC. It translates to CASSFGYGSLSYEQYF.